Included here is one T cell receptor (beta chain) sequence, with context. V shed 4 bases and J 2 bases; nucleotides not matched to a gene: 13. The CDR3 contains 17 residues. Per germline, CDR1 LGHDT and CDR2 YNNKEL (reference sequence). These data are taken from a study of blood T cell repertoires in COVID-19. The overall study: Researchers got acute and convalescent COVID-19 samples from the United States, Italy and Spain. Sample material is recorded as cDNA or gDNA derived from T cells, B-cell-depleted T cells, or PBMCs.

Per the authors' pipeline: From reference gene primer amplification, estimates of nucleated cell counts were derived. Clones were read by immunoSEQ multiplex PCR, and TCRdb kept only the in-frame ones, dropping some. The V and J calls and clone size come from that table; D and trimming were worked out from the DNA. The data contain 45,000 to 60,000 clones, around nine tenths of them singletons. This rearrangement joins TRBV3-1 (or the pseudogene TRBV3-2) to TRBJ2-5; 7 nucleotides align to TRBD2. The sample was peripheral blood. This receptor was taken from a human donor with active COVID-19. The donor label of this sample is uncertain. CDR3 nucleotide sequence: TGTGCCAGCAGCCCGGTGCTTGGGGCGGGACTACAAGAGACCCAGTACTTC. Amino acids: CASSPVLGAGLQETQYF.